Listed below are T cell receptor beta chains from one sample, sequenced in a study of T-cell reconstitution after alpha-beta-depleted transplantation in children. One entry per CDR3 protein results from TCRdb running MiXCR on the PCR reads. Of around 370,000 distinct CDR3 sequences detected, 15% to 20% appear once; the ten largest clones hold roughly two fifths. Sequencing used PBMCs, mostly from graft donor cells, obtained 360 days after TCRalphabeta/CD19-depleted stem cell transplant. The receptors originated from a male patient aged 2 to 9 who had a stem cell transplant for acute lymphoblastic leukemia, so the T cells may come from the graft donor. Each CDR3 is given with its conserved first and last residue. D genes are given only for firm matches. Clone size is not always given. Where it is, it says once, few, many or a class for expanded clones.

v_gene: TRBV7-9
d_gene: .
abundance: few
j_gene: TRBJ2-7
CDR3nt: TGTGCCAGCAGCCCTCTAGCGGGACAGGGTGGATACGAGCAGTACTTC
CDR3aa: CASSPLAGQGGYEQYF

v_gene: TRBV2
d_gene: TRBD2
abundance: few
j_gene: TRBJ2-1
CDR3nt: TGTGCCAGCAGGGAGATTGGCGGGAGGGCCAATGAGCAGTTCTTC
CDR3aa: CASREIGGRANEQFF

v_gene: TRBV29-1
d_gene: .
abundance: few
j_gene: TRBJ2-7
CDR3nt: TGCAGCGTTGCAAACAGGTCGGGCTACGAGCAGTACTTC
CDR3aa: CSVANRSGYEQYF

v_gene: TRBV7-9
d_gene: .
abundance: many
j_gene: TRBJ2-7
CDR3nt: TGTGCCAGCAGCTTCAGCAACCGGGCGGACTTC
CDR3aa: CASSFSNRADF

v_gene: TRBV12-3/TRBV12-4
d_gene: TRBD2
abundance: few
j_gene: TRBJ2-1
CDR3nt: TGTGCCAGCAGGCCGGGACTAGCGGTCAATGAGCAGTTCTTC
CDR3aa: CASRPGLAVNEQFF

v_gene: TRBV7-6
d_gene: .
abundance: many
j_gene: TRBJ2-3
CDR3nt: TGTGCCAGCAGCTTAGCGACTAGAGATACGCAGTATTTT
CDR3aa: CASSLATRDTQYF

v_gene: TRBV9
d_gene: .
abundance: many
j_gene: TRBJ2-4
CDR3nt: TGTGCCAGCAGCGTAGAGGTGGGAGAGCGAAACATTCAGTACTTC
CDR3aa: CASSVEVGERNIQYF

v_gene: TRBV27
d_gene: TRBD2
abundance: few
j_gene: TRBJ2-3
CDR3nt: TGTGCCTGCGGGAGGGCGCGGACAGATACGCAGTATTTT
CDR3aa: CACGRARTDTQYF

v_gene: TRBV6-2/TRBV6-3
d_gene: TRBD2
abundance: .
j_gene: TRBJ2-1
CDR3nt: TGTGCCAGCAGTTACCCCATTACTCGAACTCTAGCGGGTGGTGAGCAGTTCTTC
CDR3aa: CASSYPITRTLAGGEQFF

v_gene: TRBV3-1
d_gene: .
abundance: many
j_gene: TRBJ2-7
CDR3nt: TGTGCCAGCAGCCAAGATTATGGCCGCGGGGTCAGGGGGGGCTCCTACGAGCAGTACTTC
CDR3aa: CASSQDYGRGVRGGSYEQYF

v_gene: TRBV5-1
d_gene: .
abundance: few
j_gene: TRBJ2-7
CDR3nt: TGCGCCAGCAGCTTAGGGAACAGCGAGCAGTACTTC
CDR3aa: CASSLGNSEQYF

v_gene: TRBV15
d_gene: TRBD2
abundance: .
j_gene: TRBJ2-7
CDR3nt: TGTGCCACCACCAGCGGGAGCTCCTACGAGCAGTACTTC
CDR3aa: CATTSGSSYEQYF

v_gene: TRBV20-1
d_gene: .
abundance: .
j_gene: TRBJ2-5
CDR3nt: TGCAGTGCTTCCCCGGGGGGCTTTCAAGAGACCCAGTACTTC
CDR3aa: CSASPGGFQETQYF

v_gene: TRBV28
d_gene: TRBD1
abundance: few
j_gene: TRBJ2-7
CDR3nt: TGTGCCAGCAGTTTATTGGGACAGGCTTGGTCCTACGAGCAGTACTTC
CDR3aa: CASSLLGQAWSYEQYF

v_gene: TRBV20-1
d_gene: .
abundance: few
j_gene: TRBJ2-2
CDR3nt: TGCAGTGCAGCGGTTCCCGGGGAGCTGTTTTTT
CDR3aa: CSAAVPGELFF

v_gene: TRBV9
d_gene: .
abundance: .
j_gene: TRBJ2-1
CDR3nt: TGTGCCAGCAGCGCCCCAGGGGTCAGTGAGCAGTTCTTC
CDR3aa: CASSAPGVSEQFF

v_gene: TRBV30
d_gene: .
abundance: .
j_gene: TRBJ1-6
CDR3nt: TGTGCCTGGAATAGGGGCCGCTATAATTCACCCCTCCACTTT
CDR3aa: CAWNRGRYNSPLHF

v_gene: TRBV5-6
d_gene: .
abundance: .
j_gene: TRBJ1-5
CDR3nt: TGTGCCAGCAGCTTGGGGGGGTACGGATCAGAAAGCAATCAGCCCCAGCATTTT
CDR3aa: CASSLGGYGSESNQPQHF

v_gene: TRBV20-1
d_gene: .
abundance: .
j_gene: TRBJ1-2
CDR3nt: TGCAGTCGGAGGGTCGGCATTCCGCTCAATGGCTACACCTTC
CDR3aa: CSRRVGIPLNGYTF

v_gene: TRBV27
d_gene: TRBD2
abundance: .
j_gene: TRBJ2-1
CDR3nt: TGTGCCAGCAGTTTATCGTCAGTAGGACTAGCGGGAGTGGAGCAGTTCTTC
CDR3aa: CASSLSSVGLAGVEQFF

v_gene: TRBV5-6
d_gene: TRBD1
abundance: .
j_gene: TRBJ1-4
CDR3nt: TGTGCCAGCAGCGCCGGGACAGGGTTCGAAAAACTGTTTTTT
CDR3aa: CASSAGTGFEKLFF

v_gene: TRBV5-1
d_gene: TRBD2
abundance: few
j_gene: TRBJ2-1
CDR3nt: TGCGCCAGCAGCTTTGAGGGAGGGTACAATGAGCAGTTCTTC
CDR3aa: CASSFEGGYNEQFF